The count of the clone carrying this T cell receptor (beta chain) is one. Losses at the gene ends were 0 bases for V and 8 bases for J; bases not matched to a gene: 5. In germline, CDR1 is MNHEY, CDR2 SVGAGI. This CDR3 has 14 residues. The sample originates from a study of cytomegalovirus exposure and HLA in healthy donors. Both 60 Vbeta primers and 13 Jbeta primers went into the PCR. Assay: immunoSEQ multiplex PCR; the TCRdb copy retains only in-frame clones and omits some. The profile shows 60,000 to 90,000 clones, roughly 67% of them singletons. Sequenced material: PBMCs. V gene TRBV6-5 combines with J gene TRBJ1-2, with 8 positions matching TRBD1. The clonotype comes from a man aged 40-49 years in good health and CMV-seropositive. The CDR3 is CASSYSVTGDGYTF. The CDR3 bases are TGTGCCAGCAGTTACTCGGTGACAGGGGACGGCTACACCTTC.